This TCR beta chain was captured by sequencing in a study of siplizumab effects on memory and regulatory T cells. Study-wide findings and caveats: It seemed that naive T cells were more diverse than memory cells and were major contributors to the alloresponse.

The table came from immunoSEQ multiplex PCR; TCRdb's copy has only in-frame clones and leaves some out. Found here are approximately 120,000 clones, roughly nine tenths of them singletons; the top ten hold 0.6% to 0.8%. V lost 5 bases and J lost 7, with 11 bases in between. CDR1 and CDR2 from the germline V gene are MNHEY and SMNVEV (reference sequence). The CDR3 runs 12 residues. About this clone itself: What it recognizes is unknown.

J is TRBJ1-2 and V is TRBV27, with D hard to call. Sequencing was done on a sample of Tregs sorted from blood. The clonotype was recovered from a human donor in good health. The CDR3 DNA sequence: TGTGCCAGCAGTCAAGGGCCCGGTGGCTACACCTTC. Amino acid sequence: CASSQGPGGYTF.